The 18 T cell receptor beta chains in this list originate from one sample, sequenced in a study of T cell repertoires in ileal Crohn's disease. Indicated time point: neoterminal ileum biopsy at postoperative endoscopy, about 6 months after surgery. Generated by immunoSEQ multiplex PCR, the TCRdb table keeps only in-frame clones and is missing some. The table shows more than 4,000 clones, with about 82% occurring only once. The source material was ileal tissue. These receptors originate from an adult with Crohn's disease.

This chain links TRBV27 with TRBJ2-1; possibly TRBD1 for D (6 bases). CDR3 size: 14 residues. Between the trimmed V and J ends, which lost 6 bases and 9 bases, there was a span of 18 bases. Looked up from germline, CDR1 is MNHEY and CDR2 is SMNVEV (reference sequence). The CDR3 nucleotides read TGTGCCAGCAGCCGACCGGGACAATCGGCTGAGCAGTTCTTC. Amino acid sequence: CASSRPGQSAEQFF.

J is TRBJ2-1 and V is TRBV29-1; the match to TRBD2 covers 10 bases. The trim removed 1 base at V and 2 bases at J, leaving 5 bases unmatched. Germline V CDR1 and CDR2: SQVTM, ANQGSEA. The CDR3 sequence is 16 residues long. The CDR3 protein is CSVEVRSGRAYNEQFF. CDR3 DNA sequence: TGCAGCGTTGAAGTTAGGAGCGGGAGGGCCTACAATGAGCAGTTCTTC.

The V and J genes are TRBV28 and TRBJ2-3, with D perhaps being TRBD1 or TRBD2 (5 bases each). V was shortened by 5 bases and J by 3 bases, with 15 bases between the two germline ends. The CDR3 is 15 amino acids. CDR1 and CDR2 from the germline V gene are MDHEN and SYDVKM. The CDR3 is CASSPGPLGTDTQYF. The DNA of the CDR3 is TGTGCCAGCAGTCCGGGGCCCTTGGGAACAGATACGCAGTATTTT.

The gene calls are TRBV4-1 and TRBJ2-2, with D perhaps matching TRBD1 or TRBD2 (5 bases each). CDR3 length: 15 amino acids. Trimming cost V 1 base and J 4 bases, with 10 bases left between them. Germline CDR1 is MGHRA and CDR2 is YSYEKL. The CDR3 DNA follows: TGCGCCAGCAGCCAAGTACTAGGGGCCACCGGGGAGCTGTTTTTT. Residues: CASSQVLGATGELFF.

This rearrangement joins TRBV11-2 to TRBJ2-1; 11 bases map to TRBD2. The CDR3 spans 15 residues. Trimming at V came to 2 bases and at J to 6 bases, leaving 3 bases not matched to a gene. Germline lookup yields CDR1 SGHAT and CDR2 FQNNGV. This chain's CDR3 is CASSLLAGGVNEQFF. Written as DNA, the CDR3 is TGTGCCAGCAGCTTATTAGCGGGAGGGGTCAATGAGCAGTTCTTC.

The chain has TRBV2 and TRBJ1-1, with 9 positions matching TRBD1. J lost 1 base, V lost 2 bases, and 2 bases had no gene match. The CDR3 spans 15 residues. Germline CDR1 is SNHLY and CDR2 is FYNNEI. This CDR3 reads CASSETGQGNTEAFF. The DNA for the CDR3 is TGTGCCAGCAGTGAAACGGGACAGGGGAACACTGAAGCTTTCTTT.

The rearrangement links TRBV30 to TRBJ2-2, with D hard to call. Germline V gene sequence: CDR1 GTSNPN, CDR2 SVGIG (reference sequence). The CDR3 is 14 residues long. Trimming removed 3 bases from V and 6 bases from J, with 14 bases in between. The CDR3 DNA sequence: TGTGCCTGGAGCCCGACAAGGCCCTCCGGGGAGCTGTTTTTT. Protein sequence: CAWSPTRPSGELFF.

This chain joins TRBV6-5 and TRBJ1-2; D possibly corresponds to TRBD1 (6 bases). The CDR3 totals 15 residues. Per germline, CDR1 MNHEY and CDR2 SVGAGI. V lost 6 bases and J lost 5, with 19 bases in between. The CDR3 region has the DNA TGTGCCAGCAGCCCACACACAGGGAACCAGTATGGCTACACCTTC. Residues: CASSPHTGNQYGYTF.

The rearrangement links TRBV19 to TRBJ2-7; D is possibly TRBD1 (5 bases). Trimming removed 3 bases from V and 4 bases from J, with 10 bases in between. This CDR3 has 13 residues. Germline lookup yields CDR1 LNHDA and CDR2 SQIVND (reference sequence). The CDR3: CASSMDNRYEQYF. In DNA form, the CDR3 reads TGTGCCAGTAGTATGGACAACAGATACGAGCAGTACTTC.

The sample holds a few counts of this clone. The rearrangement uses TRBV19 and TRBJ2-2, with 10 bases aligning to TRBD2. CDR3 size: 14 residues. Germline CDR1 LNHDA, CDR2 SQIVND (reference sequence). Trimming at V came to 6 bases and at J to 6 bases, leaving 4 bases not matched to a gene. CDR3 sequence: CASRSGRAAGELFF. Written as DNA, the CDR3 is TGTGCCAGTAGGAGCGGGAGGGCAGCCGGGGAGCTGTTTTTT.

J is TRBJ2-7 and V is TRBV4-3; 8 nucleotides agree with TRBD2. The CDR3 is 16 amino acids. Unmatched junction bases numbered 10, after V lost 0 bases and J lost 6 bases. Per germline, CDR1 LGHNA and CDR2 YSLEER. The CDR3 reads CASSQEIRTSPSEQYF. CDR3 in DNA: TGCGCCAGCAGCCAAGAGATTAGGACTAGCCCCTCCGAGCAGTACTTC.

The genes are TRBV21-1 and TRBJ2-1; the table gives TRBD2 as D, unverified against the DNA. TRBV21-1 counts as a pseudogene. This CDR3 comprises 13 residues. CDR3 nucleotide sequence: TGTGCCAGCAGCAAAGCGCGGGGCGCGGAGCAGTTCTTC. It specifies CASSKARGAEQFF.

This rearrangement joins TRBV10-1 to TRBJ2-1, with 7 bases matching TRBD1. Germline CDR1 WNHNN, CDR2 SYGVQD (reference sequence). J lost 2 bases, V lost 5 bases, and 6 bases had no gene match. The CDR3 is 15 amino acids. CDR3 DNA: TGCGCCAGCAGTCGGGACAGTAGCCCCTACAATGAGCAGTTCTTC. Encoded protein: CASSRDSSPYNEQFF.

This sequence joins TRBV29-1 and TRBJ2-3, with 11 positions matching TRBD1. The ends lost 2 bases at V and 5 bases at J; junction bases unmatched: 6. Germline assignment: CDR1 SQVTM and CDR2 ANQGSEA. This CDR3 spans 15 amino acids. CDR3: CSVERGQGVIDTQYF. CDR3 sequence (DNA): TGCAGCGTTGAACGGGGACAGGGGGTGATAGATACGCAGTATTTT.

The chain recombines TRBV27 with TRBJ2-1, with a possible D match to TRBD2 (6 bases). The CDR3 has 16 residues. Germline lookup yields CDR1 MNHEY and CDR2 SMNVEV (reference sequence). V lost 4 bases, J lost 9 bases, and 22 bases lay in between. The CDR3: CASSSSSSARRSEQFF. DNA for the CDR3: TGTGCCAGCAGTTCGTCATCTAGCGCCAGGAGGTCTGAGCAGTTCTTC.

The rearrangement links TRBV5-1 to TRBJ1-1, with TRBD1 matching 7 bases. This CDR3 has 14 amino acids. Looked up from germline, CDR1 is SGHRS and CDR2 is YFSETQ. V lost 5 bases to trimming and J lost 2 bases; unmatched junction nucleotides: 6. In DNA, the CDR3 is TGCGCCAGCAGTTATAGGGGGCTCAACACTGAAGCTTTCTTT. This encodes CASSYRGLNTEAFF.

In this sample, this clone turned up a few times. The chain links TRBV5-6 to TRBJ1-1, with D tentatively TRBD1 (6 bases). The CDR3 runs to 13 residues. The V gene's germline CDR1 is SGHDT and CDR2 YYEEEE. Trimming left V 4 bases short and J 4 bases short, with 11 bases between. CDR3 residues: CASSLQGTTEAFF. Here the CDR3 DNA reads TGTGCCAGCAGCCTACAGGGTACCACTGAAGCTTTCTTT.

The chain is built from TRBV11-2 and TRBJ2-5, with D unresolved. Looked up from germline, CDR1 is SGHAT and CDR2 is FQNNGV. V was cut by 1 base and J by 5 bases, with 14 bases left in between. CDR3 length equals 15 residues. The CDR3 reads CASSLGRAGAETQYF. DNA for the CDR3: TGTGCCAGCAGCTTAGGCCGGGCTGGAGCTGAGACCCAGTACTTC.